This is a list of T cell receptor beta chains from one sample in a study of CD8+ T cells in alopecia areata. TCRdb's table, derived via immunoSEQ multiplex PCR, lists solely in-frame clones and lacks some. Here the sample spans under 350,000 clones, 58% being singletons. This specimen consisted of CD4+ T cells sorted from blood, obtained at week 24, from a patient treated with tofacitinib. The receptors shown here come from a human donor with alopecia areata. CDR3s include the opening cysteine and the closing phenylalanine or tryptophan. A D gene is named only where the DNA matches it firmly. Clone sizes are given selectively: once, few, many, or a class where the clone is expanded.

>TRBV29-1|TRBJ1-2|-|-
CSVGVNYGYTF
TGCAGCGTTGGAGTTAACTATGGCTACACCTTC
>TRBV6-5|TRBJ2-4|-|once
CASSSAGGNIQYF
TGTGCCAGCAGTTCGGCCGGGGGAAACATTCAGTACTTC
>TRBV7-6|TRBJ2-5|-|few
CASSLGTAKETQYF
TGTGCCAGCAGCTTAGGGACAGCTAAGGAGACCCAGTACTTC
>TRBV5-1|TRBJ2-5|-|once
CASSPPGQQETQYF
TGCGCCAGCAGCCCCCCTGGGCAGCAAGAGACCCAGTACTTC
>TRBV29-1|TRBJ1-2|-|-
CSVVYLGGYGYTF
TGCAGCGTCGTCTACTTGGGGGGCTATGGCTACACCTTC
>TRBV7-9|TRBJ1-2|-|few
CASSGEGYGYTF
TGTGCCAGCAGCGGGGAAGGGTATGGCTACACCTTC
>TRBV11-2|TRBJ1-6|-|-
CASSLARALSPLHF
TGTGCCAGCAGCTTAGCTAGAGCCCTATCGCCCCTCCACTTT
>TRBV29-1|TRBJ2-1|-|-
CSGTIYNEQFF
TGCAGCGGGACAATCTACAATGAGCAGTTCTTC
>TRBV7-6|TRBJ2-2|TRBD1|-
CASRGGPGTGPTGELFF
TGTGCCAGCAGAGGGGGGCCCGGGACAGGGCCCACCGGGGAGCTGTTTTTT
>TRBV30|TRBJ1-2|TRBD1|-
CAWSPGTEGGYTF
TGTGCCTGGAGTCCCGGGACAGAGGGCGGCTACACCTTC
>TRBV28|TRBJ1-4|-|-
CASWGSPATNEKLFF
TGTGCCAGCTGGGGCTCCCCTGCAACTAATGAAAAACTGTTTTTT
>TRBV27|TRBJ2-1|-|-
CASRDGYNEQFF
TGTGCCAGCAGGGACGGCTACAATGAGCAGTTCTTC
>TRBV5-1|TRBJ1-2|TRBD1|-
CASSLQGANYGYTF
TGCGCCAGCAGCTTGCAGGGGGCCAACTATGGCTACACCTTC
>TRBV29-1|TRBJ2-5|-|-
CSVEARFQETQYF
TGCAGCGTTGAAGCCAGGTTCCAAGAGACCCAGTACTTC
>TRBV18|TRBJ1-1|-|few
CASSKENTEAFF
TGTGCCAGCTCAAAAGAGAACACTGAAGCTTTCTTT
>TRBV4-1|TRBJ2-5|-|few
CASSQDRQSWETQYF
TGCGCCAGCAGCCAAGACCGCCAGTCCTGGGAGACCCAGTACTTC
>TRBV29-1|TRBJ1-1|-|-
CSVEQHTEAFF
TGCAGCGTTGAGCAGCACACTGAAGCTTTCTTT
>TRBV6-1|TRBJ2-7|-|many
CASRLTRTNYEQYF
TGTGCCAGCCGATTGACGCGAACAAACTACGAGCAGTACTTC
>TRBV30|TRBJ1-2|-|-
CAWRPWTLTSGGYTF
TGTGCCTGGAGACCATGGACTCTTACCTCAGGAGGCTACACCTTC
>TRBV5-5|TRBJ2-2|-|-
CASSWQGEDTGELFF
TGTGCCAGCAGCTGGCAGGGCGAGGACACCGGGGAGCTGTTTTTT
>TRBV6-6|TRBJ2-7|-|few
CASKGQFALRDEQYF
TGTGCCAGCAAAGGACAGTTTGCCCTTCGGGACGAGCAGTACTTC
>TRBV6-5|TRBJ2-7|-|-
CASTWGAANEQYF
TGTGCCAGCACCTGGGGCGCCGCCAACGAGCAGTACTTC
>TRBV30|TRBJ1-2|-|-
CAWSEAGDFRYGYTF
TGTGCCTGGAGCGAGGCAGGGGACTTCCGCTATGGCTACACCTTC
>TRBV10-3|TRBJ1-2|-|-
CAISDSGVGYTF
TGTGCCATCAGTGACTCAGGGGTTGGCTACACCTTC
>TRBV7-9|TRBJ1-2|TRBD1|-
CASSPRQGSKANYGYTF
TGTGCCAGCAGCCCCCGACAGGGGTCCAAAGCTAACTATGGCTACACCTTC
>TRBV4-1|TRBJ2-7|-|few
CASSQEGPGSAPTEQYF
TGCGCCAGCAGCCAAGAGGGCCCCGGTTCGGCCCCCACCGAGCAGTACTTC
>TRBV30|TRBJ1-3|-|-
CAWGLFGNTIYF
TGTGCCTGGGGATTATTTGGAAACACCATATATTTT
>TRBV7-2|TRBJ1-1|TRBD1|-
CASSFDRGAEAFF
TGTGCCAGCAGCTTCGACAGGGGCGCTGAAGCTTTCTTT
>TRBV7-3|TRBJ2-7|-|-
CASSAGMAVGSYEQYF
TGTGCCAGCAGCGCGGGTATGGCGGTGGGCTCCTACGAGCAGTACTTC
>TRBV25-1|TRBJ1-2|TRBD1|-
CASSQETGVGYTF
TGTGCCAGCAGTCAGGAGACAGGGGTTGGCTACACCTTC
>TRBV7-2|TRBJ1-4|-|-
CASSPQGGYEKLFF
TGTGCCAGCAGCCCCCAGGGAGGTTATGAAAAACTGTTTTTT
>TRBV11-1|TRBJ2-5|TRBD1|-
CASSTLGQGARETQYF
TGTGCCAGCAGCACCCTCGGACAGGGCGCGAGGGAGACCCAGTACTTC
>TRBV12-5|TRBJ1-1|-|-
CASGPDSTEAFF
TGTGCTAGTGGCCCTGACAGTACTGAAGCTTTCTTT
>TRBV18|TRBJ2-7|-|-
CASSPGQEDEQYF
TGTGCCAGCTCACCGGGACAAGAGGACGAGCAGTACTTC
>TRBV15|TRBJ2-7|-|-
CATSREGRRSHEQYF
TGTGCCACCAGCAGGGAAGGACGCCGAAGTCACGAGCAGTACTTC
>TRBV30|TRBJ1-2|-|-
CAWSRREGGYTF
TGTGCCTGGAGTCGTAGGGAGGGAGGCTACACCTTC
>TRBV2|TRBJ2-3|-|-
CASRNTDTQYF
TGTGCCAGCAGGAACACAGATACGCAGTATTTT
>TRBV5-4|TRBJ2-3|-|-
CASSLEGSDTQYF
TGTGCCAGCAGCTTGGAAGGGAGTGATACGCAGTATTTT
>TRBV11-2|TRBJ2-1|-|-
CASSLSQGPISYNEQFF
TGTGCCAGCAGCCTATCACAGGGTCCTATTTCCTACAATGAGCAGTTCTTC
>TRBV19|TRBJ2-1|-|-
CAPLGTEQFF
TGTGCCCCCCTAGGGACTGAGCAGTTCTTC
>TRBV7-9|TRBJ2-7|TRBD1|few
CASSPPDRTVQYF
TGTGCCAGCAGCCCTCCGGACAGGACGGTGCAGTACTTC
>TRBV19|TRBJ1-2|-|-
CASSTPAREGYTF
TGTGCCAGTAGTACACCGGCCCGGGAGGGCTACACCTTC
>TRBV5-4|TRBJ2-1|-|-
CASSSQVEGGNEQFF
TGTGCCAGCAGCTCTCAAGTGGAAGGGGGCAATGAGCAGTTCTTC
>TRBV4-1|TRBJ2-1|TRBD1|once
CASSQVEQGTHNEQFF
TGCGCCAGCAGCCAAGTCGAACAGGGGACCCACAATGAGCAGTTCTTC
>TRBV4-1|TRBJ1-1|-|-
CASSQGLGREAFF
TGCGCCAGCAGCCAAGGTCTGGGCCGGGAAGCTTTCTTT
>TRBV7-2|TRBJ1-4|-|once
CASSFGSWSEKLFF
TGTGCCAGCAGCTTCGGGTCTTGGAGTGAAAAACTGTTTTTT
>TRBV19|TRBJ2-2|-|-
CASSKQTNTGELFF
TGTGCCAGTAGTAAACAGACTAACACCGGGGAGCTGTTTTTT
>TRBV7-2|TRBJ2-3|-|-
CASSLGDGRTDTQYF
TGTGCCAGCAGCTTAGGGGACGGCCGCACAGATACGCAGTATTTT
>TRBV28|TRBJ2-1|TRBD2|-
CASSLGGTYNEQFF
TGTGCCAGCAGTTTGGGGGGGACCTACAATGAGCAGTTCTTC
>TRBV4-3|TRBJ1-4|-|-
CASSQEGQGNEKLFF
TGCGCCAGCAGCCAAGAAGGTCAGGGAAATGAAAAACTGTTTTTT